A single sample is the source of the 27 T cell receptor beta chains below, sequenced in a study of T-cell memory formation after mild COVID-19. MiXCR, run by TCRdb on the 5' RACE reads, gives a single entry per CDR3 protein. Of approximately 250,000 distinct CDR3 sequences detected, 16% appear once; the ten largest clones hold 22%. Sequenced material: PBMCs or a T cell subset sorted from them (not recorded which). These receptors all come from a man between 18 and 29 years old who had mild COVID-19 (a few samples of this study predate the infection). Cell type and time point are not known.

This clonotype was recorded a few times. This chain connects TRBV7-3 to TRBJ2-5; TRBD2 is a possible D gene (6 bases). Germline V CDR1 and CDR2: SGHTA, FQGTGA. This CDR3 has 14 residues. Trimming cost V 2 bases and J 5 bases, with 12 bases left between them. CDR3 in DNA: TGTGCCAGCAGCTTATCGGCGGGGAGGGAGACCCAGTACTTC. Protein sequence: CASSLSAGRETQYF.

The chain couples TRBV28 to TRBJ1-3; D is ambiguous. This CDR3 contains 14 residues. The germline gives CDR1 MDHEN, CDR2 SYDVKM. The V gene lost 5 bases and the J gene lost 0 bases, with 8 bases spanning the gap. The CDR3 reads CASSQGFSGNTIYF. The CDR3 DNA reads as TGTGCCAGCAGTCAAGGGTTCTCTGGAAACACCATATATTTT.

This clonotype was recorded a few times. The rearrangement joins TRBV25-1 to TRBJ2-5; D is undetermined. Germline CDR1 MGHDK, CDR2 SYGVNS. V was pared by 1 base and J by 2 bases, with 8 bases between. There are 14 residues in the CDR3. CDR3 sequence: CASSELSSQETQYF. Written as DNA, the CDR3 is TGTGCCAGCAGTGAATTGAGCAGTCAAGAGACCCAGTACTTC.

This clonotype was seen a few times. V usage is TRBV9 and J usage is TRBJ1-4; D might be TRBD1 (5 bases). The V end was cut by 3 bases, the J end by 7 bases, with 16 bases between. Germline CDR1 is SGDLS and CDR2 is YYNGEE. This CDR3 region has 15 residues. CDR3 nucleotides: TGTGCCAGCAGCGCCGAGGGAGGGGTCGGTGAAAAACTGTTTTTT. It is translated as CASSAEGGVGEKLFF.

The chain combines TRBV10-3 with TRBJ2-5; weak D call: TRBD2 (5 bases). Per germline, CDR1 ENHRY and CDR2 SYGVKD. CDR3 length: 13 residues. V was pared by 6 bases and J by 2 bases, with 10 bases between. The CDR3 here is CAIRDGVQETQYF. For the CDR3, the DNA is TGTGCCATCAGGGACGGGGTACAAGAGACCCAGTACTTC.

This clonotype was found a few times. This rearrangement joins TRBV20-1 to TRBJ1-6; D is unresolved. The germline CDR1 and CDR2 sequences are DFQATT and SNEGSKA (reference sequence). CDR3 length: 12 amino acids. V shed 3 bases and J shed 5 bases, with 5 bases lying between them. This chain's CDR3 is CSASRNNSPLHF. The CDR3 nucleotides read TGCAGTGCTAGCAGAAATAATTCACCCCTCCACTTT.

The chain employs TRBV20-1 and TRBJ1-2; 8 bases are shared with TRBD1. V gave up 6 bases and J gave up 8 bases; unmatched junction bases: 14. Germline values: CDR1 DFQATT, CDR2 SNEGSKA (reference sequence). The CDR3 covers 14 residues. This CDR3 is CSAGDRSGIRGYTF. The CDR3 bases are TGCAGTGCGGGGGACAGGTCGGGAATAAGGGGCTACACCTTC.

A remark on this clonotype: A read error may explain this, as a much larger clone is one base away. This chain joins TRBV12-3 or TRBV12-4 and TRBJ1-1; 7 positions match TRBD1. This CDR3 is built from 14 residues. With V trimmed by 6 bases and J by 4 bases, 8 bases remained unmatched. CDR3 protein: CASRSQGSPTEAFF. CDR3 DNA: TGTGCCAGCAGGTCACAGGGGTCGCCCACTGAAGCTTTCTTT.

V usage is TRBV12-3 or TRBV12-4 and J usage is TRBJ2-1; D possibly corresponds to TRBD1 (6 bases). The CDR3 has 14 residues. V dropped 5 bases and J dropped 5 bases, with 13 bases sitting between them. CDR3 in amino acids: CASSPQGSNNEQFF. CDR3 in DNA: TGTGCCAGCAGTCCACAGGGTTCCAACAATGAGCAGTTCTTC.

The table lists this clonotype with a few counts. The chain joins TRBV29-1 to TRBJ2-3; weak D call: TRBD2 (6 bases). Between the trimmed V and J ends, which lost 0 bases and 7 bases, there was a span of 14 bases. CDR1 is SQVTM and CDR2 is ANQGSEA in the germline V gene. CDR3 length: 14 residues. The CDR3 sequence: CSVEEGRGTNTQYF. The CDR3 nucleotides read TGCAGCGTTGAAGAGGGTCGGGGGACGAATACGCAGTATTTT.

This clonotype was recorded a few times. The CDR3 bases are TGTGCCAGCAGCTTGCACGGGAGTCTTACTACTGAAGCTTTCTTT. It codes for CASSLHGSLTTEAFF. The gene calls are TRBV5-5 and TRBJ1-1, with no clear D. Trimming removed 1 base from V and 5 bases from J, with 15 bases in between. The CDR3 sequence is 15 residues long. Per the germline V gene, CDR1 is SGHKS and CDR2 is YYEKEE (reference sequence).

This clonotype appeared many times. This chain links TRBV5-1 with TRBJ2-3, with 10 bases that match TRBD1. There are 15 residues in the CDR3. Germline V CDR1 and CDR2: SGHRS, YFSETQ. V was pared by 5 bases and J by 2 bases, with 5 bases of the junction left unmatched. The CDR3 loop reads CASSRDRGNTDTQYF. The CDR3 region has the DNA TGCGCCAGCAGTCGGGACAGGGGCAACACAGATACGCAGTATTTT.

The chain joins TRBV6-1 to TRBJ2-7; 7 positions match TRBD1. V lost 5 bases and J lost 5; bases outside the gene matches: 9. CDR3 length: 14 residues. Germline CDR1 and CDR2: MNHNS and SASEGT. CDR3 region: CASSPETGPDEQYF. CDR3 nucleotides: TGTGCCAGCAGTCCGGAGACAGGGCCGGACGAGCAGTACTTC.

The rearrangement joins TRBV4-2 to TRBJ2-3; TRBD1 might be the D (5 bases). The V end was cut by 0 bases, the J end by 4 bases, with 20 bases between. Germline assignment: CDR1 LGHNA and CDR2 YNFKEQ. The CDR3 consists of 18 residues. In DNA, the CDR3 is TGTGCCAGCAGCCAAGATCCCCCACAGGCCGGTCAGGCAGATACGCAGTATTTT. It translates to CASSQDPPQAGQADTQYF.

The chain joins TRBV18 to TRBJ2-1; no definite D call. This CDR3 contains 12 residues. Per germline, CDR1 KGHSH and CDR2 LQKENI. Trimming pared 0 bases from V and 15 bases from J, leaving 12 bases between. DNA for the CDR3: TGTGCCAGCTCACCACCAGTCAGGAAGCGGTTCTTC. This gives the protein CASSPPVRKRFF.

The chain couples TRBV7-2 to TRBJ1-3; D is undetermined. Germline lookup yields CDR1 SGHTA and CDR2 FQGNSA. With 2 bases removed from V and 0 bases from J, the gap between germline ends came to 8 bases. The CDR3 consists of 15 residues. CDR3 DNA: TGTGCCAGCAGCTTATTTGGGATCTCTGGAAACACCATATATTTT. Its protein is CASSLFGISGNTIYF.

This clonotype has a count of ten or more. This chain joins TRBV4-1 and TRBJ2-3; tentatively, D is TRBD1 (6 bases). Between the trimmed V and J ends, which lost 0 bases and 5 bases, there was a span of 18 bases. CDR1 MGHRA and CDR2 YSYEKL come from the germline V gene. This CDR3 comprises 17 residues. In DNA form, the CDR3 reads TGCGCCAGCAGCCAAGATCAGGGGCCTCCGACAAAAGATACGCAGTATTTT. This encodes CASSQDQGPPTKDTQYF.

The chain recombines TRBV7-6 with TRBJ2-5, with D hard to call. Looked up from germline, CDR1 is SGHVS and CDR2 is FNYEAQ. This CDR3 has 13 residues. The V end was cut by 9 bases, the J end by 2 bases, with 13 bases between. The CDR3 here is CASVPGGQETQYF. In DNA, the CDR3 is TGTGCCAGTGTCCCGGGCGGACAAGAGACCCAGTACTTC.

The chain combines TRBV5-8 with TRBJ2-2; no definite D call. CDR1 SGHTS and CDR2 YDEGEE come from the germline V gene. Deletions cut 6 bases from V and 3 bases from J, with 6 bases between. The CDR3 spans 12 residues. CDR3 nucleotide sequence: TGTGCCAGCACCCTTTACACCGGGGAGCTGTTTTTT. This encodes CASTLYTGELFF.

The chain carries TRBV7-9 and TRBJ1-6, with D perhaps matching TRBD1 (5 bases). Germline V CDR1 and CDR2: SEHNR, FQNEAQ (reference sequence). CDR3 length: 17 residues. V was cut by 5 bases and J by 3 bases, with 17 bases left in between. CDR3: CASSQAEGVDYNSPLHF. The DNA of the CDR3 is TGTGCCAGCAGCCAAGCCGAAGGGGTTGACTATAATTCACCCCTCCACTTT.

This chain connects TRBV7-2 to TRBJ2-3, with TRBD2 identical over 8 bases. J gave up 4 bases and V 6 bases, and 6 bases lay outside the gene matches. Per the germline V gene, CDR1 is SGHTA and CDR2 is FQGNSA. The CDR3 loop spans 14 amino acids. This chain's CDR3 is CASRPTSGPDTQYF. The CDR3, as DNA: TGTGCCAGCAGGCCCACTAGCGGCCCAGATACGCAGTATTTT. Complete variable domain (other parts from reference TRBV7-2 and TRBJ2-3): GAGVSQSPSNKVTEKGKDVELRCDPISGHTALYWYRQSLGQGLEFLIYFQGNSAPDKSGLPSDRFSAERTGGSVSTLTIQRTQQEDSAVYLCASRPTSGPDTQYFGPGTRLTVL.

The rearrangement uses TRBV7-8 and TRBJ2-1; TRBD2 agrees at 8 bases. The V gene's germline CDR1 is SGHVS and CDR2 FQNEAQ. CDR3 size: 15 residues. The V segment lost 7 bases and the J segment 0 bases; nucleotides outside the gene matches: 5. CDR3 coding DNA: TGTGCCAGCATGGCCGGGACTAGCTCCTACAATGAGCAGTTCTTC. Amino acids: CASMAGTSSYNEQFF.

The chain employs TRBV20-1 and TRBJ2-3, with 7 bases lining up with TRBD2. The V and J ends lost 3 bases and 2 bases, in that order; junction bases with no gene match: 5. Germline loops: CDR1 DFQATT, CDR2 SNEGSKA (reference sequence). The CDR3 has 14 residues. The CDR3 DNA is TGCAGTGCTAGTTCGCGGGGGTACACAGATACGCAGTATTTT. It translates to CSASSRGYTDTQYF.

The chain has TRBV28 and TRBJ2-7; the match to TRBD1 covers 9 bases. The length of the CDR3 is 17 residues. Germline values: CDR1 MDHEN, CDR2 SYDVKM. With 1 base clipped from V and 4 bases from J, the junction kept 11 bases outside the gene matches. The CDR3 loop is CASSLFSGTGKGYEQYV. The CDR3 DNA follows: TGTGCCAGCAGTTTATTTTCGGGGACAGGGAAAGGGTACGAGCAGTACGTC.

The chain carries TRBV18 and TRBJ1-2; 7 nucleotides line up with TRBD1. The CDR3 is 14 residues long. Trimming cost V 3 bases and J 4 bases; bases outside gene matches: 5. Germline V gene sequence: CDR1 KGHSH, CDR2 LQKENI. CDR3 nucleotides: TGTGCCAGCTCACCGACGACAGGGAGCTATGGCTACACCTTC. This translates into CASSPTTGSYGYTF.

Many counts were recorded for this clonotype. CDR3 sequence: CASSLLRSSYGYTF. CDR3 nucleotides: TGTGCCAGCAGTTTGCTCCGCAGCTCCTATGGCTACACCTTC. This rearrangement joins TRBV12-3 or TRBV12-4 to TRBJ1-2; D remains ambiguous. V was clipped by 3 bases and J by 4 bases, with 12 bases between them. The CDR3 spans 14 residues.

The CDR3 protein is CASSYSASSSYEQYV. The CDR3 DNA reads TGTGCCAGCAGTTACTCTGCGTCCAGCTCCTACGAGCAGTACGTC. The chain recombines TRBV6-5 with TRBJ2-7; D not certain. CDR3 size: 15 residues. Trimming took off 0 bases at V and 0 bases at J, with 9 bases between the two ends. Germline loops: CDR1 MNHEY, CDR2 SVGAGI.